Listed here are 10 T cell receptor beta chains from one sample, sequenced in a study of blood T cells in healthy people across ages. A sample-barcoded 5' primer and a J-beta primer mix were used in a second PCR of about 7 to 12 cycles. Each CDR3 protein gets one entry after TCRdb re-called the 5' RACE reads with MiXCR. The profile shows about 1.1 million distinct CDR3 sequences, less than 45% of them singletons. Input material: blood. The source is a man aged 18-30 years in good health.

This clonotype was recorded a few times. The V and J genes are TRBV25-1 and TRBJ2-3; 9 bases are a match to TRBD1. Germline V gene data show CDR1 as MGHDK and CDR2 as SYGVNS. Trimming took 0 bases from V and 1 from J; bases not matched to a gene: 5. The CDR3 consists of 17 residues. This chain's CDR3 is CASSEYTGGAGTDTQYF. The CDR3 nucleotides are TGTGCCAGCAGTGAATATACAGGGGGCGCTGGCACAGATACGCAGTATTTT.

The chain is built from TRBV20-1 and TRBJ1-5, with D perhaps TRBD1 (6 bases). This CDR3 has 14 residues. Trimming took 2 bases from V and 7 from J, leaving 15 bases between them. CDR1 and CDR2 from the germline V gene are DFQATT and SNEGSKA (reference sequence). This CDR3 is CSARTTGHDQPQHF. Written as DNA, the CDR3 is TGCAGTGCTAGAACAACGGGACACGACCAGCCCCAGCATTTT.

Only a few counts were recorded for this clonotype. V and J are TRBV4-2 and TRBJ1-2; the D is unclear. Trimming cost V 0 bases and J 5 bases, with 10 bases left between them. The CDR3 is made up of 14 amino acids. Looked up from germline, CDR1 is LGHNA and CDR2 is YNFKEQ. The DNA of the CDR3 is TGTGCCAGCAGCCAAGATAGCAGCGAATATGGCTACACCTTC. This sequence encodes CASSQDSSEYGYTF.

V is TRBV14 and J is TRBJ2-7, with D possibly being TRBD1 (5 bases). V dropped 2 bases and J dropped 3 bases, with 17 bases sitting between them. The CDR3 spans 16 residues. CDR1 SGHDN and CDR2 FVKESK come from the germline V gene. CDR3 region: CASSQSSKGQGYEQYF. In nucleotides, the CDR3 is TGTGCCAGCAGCCAATCATCCAAGGGCCAGGGCTACGAGCAGTACTTC. The whole variable domain, filled in from reference TRBV14 and TRBJ2-7, reads EAGVTQFPSHSVIEKGQTVTLRCDPISGHDNLYWYRRVMGKEIKFLLHFVKESKQDESGMPNNRFLAERTGGTYSTLKVQPAELEDSGVYFCASSQSSKGQGYEQYFGPGTRLTVT.

This clonotype was recorded a few times. V gene TRBV12-3 or TRBV12-4 combines with J gene TRBJ2-4; D ambiguous. V gave up 1 base and J gave up 7 bases, with 11 bases separating them. The CDR3 spans 14 residues. DNA for the CDR3: TGTGCCAGCAGTTTAGGCAGGACCCCCAACATTCAGTACTTC. Translated: CASSLGRTPNIQYF.

The sample holds a few counts of this clonotype. The V call is TRBV6-1, the J call TRBJ2-3; 8 nucleotides align to TRBD1. CDR1 MNHNS and CDR2 SASEGT come from the germline V gene. This CDR3 has 16 amino acids. The ends lost 5 bases at V and 3 bases at J; junction bases unmatched: 10. CDR3 nucleotides: TGTGCCAGCAGTCTCCGAAGGACAGGGTGGACAGATACGCAGTATTTT. It translates to CASSLRRTGWTDTQYF.

This clonotype was seen only a few times. Here the CDR3 DNA reads TGTGCCAGCAGTTCCTTCGATAGCAATCAGCCCCAGCATTTT. Its protein is CASSSFDSNQPQHF. The chain uses TRBV6-2 or TRBV6-3 and TRBJ1-5; D unresolved. This CDR3 contains 14 residues. V was shortened by 4 bases and J by 0 bases, with 7 bases between the two germline ends. CDR1 and CDR2 from the germline V gene are MNHEY and SVGEGT.

V is TRBV9 and J is TRBJ1-1; TRBD1 aligns across 8 bases. J was trimmed by 6 bases and V by 7 bases; bases with no gene match: 11. CDR1 is SGDLS, CDR2 YYNGEE, per germline. CDR3 length: 14 amino acids. CDR3: CASGPRGQGAEAFF. CDR3 bases: TGTGCCAGCGGACCCCGAGGACAGGGCGCTGAAGCTTTCTTT. The variable domain in full, completed from reference TRBV9 and TRBJ1-1, reads DSGVTQTPKHLITATGQRVTLRCSPRSGDLSVYWYQQSLDQGLQFLIQYYNGEERAKGNILERFSAQQFPDLHSELNLSSLELGDSALYFCASGPRGQGAEAFFGQGTRLTVV.

This chain uses TRBV27 with TRBJ1-4; D call uncertain. Germline V CDR1 and CDR2: MNHEY, SMNVEV (reference sequence). V lost 3 bases, J lost 4 bases, and 21 bases lay in between. The CDR3 sequence is 18 residues long. For the CDR3, the DNA is TGTGCCAGCAGTTTCCTATCCCTACCCCAGGAAATTAATGAAAAACTGTTTTTT. Amino acid sequence: CASSFLSLPQEINEKLFF.

This chain uses TRBV5-1 with TRBJ2-1; 8 bases fit TRBD2. The CDR3 covers 14 residues. The trim removed 4 bases at V and 9 bases at J, leaving 9 bases unmatched. CDR1 is SGHRS and CDR2 is YFSETQ in the germline V gene. CDR3 protein: CASSVTTSGGEQFF. The CDR3 region has the DNA TGCGCCAGCAGCGTCACCACAAGCGGGGGTGAGCAGTTCTTC.